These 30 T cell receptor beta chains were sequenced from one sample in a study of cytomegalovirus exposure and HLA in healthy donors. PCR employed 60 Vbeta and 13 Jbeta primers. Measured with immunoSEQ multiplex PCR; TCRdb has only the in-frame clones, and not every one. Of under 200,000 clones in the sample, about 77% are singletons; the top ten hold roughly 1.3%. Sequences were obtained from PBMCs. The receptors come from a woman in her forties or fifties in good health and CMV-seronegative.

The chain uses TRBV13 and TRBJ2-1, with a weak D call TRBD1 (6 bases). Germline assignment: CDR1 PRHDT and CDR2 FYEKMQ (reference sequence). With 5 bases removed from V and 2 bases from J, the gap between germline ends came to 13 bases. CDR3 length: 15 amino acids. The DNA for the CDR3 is TGTGCCAGCAGCCCTCAGGGGAACCCCTACAATGAGCAGTTCTTC. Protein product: CASSPQGNPYNEQFF.

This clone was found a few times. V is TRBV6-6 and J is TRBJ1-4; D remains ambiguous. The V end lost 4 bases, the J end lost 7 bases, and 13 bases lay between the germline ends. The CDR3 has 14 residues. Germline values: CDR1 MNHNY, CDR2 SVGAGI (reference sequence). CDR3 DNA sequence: TGTGCCAGCAGTTTAGGCCCGAGAGGTGAAAAACTGTTTTTT. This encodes CASSLGPRGEKLFF.

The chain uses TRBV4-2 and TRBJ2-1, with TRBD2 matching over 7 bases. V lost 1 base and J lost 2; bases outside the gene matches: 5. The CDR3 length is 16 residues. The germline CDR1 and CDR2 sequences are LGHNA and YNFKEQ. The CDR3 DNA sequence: TGTGCCAGCAGCCAAGTGGCGGGAGCCACCTACAATGAGCAGTTCTTC. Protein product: CASSQVAGATYNEQFF.

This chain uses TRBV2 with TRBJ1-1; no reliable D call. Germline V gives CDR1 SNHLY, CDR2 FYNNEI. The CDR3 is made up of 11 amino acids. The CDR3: CARQANTEAFF. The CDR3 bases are TGTGCGCGGCAAGCGAACACTGAAGCTTTCTTT.

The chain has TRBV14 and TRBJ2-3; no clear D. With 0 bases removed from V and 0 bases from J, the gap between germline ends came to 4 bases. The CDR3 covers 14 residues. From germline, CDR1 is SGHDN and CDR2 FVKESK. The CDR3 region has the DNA TGTGCCAGCAGCCAAGAGACTAGCACAGATACGCAGTATTTT. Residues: CASSQETSTDTQYF.

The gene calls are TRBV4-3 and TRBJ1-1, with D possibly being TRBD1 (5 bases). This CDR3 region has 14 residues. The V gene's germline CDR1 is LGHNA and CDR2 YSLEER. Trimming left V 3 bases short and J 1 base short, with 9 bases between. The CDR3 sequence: CASSQDIWNTEAFF. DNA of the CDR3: TGCGCCAGCAGCCAGGACATCTGGAACACTGAAGCTTTCTTT.

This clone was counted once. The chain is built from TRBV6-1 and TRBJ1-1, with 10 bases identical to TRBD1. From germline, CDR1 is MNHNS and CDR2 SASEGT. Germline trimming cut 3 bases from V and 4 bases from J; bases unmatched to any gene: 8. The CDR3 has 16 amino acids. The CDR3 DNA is TGTGCCAGCAGTGAGTCCCCCGGGACAGGGGCCACTGAAGCTTTCTTT. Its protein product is CASSESPGTGATEAFF.

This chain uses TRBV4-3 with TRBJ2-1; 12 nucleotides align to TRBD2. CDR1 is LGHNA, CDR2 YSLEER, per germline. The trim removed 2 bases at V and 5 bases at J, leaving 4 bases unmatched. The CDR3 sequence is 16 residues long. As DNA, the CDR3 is TGCGCCAGCAGCCAACGACTAGCGGGAGCGGACAATGAGCAGTTCTTC. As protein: CASSQRLAGADNEQFF.

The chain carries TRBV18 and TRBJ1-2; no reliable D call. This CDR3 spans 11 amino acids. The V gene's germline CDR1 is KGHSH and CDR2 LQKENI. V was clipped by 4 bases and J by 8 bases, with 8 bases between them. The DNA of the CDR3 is TGTGCCAGCTCACGAGGGAAAGGCTACACCTTC. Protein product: CASSRGKGYTF. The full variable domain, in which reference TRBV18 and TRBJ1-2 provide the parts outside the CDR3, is NAGVMQNPRHLVRRRGQEARLRCSPMKGHSHVYWYRQLPEEGLKFMVYLQKENIIDESGMPKERFSAEFPKEGPSILRIQQVVRGDSAAYFCASSRGKGYTFGSGTRLTVV.

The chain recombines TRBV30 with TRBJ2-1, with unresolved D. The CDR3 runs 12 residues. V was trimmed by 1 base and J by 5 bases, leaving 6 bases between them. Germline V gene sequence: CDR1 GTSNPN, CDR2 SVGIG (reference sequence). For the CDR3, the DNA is TGTGCCTGGAGTGAAGGAGACAATGAGCAGTTCTTC. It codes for CAWSEGDNEQFF. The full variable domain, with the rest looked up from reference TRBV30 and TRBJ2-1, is SQTIHQWPATLVQPVGSPLSLECTVEGTSNPNLYWYRQAAGRGLQLLFYSVGIGQISSEVPQNLSASRPQDRQFILSSKKLLLSDSGFYLCAWSEGDNEQFFGPGTRLTVL.

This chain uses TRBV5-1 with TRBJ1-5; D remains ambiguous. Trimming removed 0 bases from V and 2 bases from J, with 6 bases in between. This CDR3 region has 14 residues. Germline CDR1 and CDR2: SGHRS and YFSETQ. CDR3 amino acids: CASSLDPGNQPQHF. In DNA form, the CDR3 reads TGCGCCAGCAGCTTGGACCCAGGCAATCAGCCCCAGCATTTT.

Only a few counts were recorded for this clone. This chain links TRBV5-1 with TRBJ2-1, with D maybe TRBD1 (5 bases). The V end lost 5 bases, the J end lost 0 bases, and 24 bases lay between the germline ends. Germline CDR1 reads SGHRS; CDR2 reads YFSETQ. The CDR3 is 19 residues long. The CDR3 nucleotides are TGCGCCAGCAGTGAGTCGATGACAGCTTCCCTCCACTCCTACAATGAGCAGTTCTTC. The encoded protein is CASSESMTASLHSYNEQFF.

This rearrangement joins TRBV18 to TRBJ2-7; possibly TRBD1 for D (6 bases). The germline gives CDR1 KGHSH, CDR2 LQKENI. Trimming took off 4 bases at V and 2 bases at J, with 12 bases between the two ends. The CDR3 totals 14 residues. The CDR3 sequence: CASSLGQGTYEQYF. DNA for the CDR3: TGTGCCAGCTCACTCGGCCAGGGGACCTACGAGCAGTACTTC.

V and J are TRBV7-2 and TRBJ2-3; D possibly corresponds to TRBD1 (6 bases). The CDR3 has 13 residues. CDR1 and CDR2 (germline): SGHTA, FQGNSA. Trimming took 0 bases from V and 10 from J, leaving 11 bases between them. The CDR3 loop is CASSLAGGWSQYF. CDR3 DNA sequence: TGTGCCAGCAGCTTAGCAGGGGGTTGGTCGCAGTATTTT.

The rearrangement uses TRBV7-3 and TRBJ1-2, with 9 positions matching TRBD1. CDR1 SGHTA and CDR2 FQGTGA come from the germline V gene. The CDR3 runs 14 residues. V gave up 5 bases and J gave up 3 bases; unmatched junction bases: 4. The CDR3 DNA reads TGTGCCAGCAGCACGGGACAGGGCGACTATGGCTACACCTTC. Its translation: CASSTGQGDYGYTF.

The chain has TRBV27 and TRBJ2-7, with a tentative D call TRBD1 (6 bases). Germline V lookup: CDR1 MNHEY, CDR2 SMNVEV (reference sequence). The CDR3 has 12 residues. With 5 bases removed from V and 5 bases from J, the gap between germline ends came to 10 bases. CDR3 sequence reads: CASSTGQNEQYF. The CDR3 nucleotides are TGTGCCAGCAGTACAGGGCAGAACGAGCAGTACTTC.

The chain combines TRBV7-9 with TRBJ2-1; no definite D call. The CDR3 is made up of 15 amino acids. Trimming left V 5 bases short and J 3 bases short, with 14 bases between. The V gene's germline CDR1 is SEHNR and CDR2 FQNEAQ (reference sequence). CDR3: CASSPPLSGYNEQFF. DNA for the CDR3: TGTGCCAGCAGCCCACCACTGTCAGGCTACAATGAGCAGTTCTTC.

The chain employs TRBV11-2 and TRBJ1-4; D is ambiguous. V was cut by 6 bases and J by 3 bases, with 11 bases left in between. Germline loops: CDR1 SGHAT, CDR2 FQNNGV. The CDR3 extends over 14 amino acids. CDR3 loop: CASRKGGANEKLFF. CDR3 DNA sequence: TGTGCCAGCAGGAAAGGCGGAGCTAATGAAAAACTGTTTTTT.

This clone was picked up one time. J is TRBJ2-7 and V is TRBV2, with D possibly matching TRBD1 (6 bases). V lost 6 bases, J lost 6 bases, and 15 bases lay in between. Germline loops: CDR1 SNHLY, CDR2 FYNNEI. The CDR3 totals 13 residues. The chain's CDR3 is CASRNDQGSEQYF. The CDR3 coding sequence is TGTGCCAGCAGGAACGATCAGGGGAGCGAGCAGTACTTC. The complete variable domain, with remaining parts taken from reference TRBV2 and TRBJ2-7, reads EPEVTQTPSHQVTQMGQEVILRCVPISNHLYFYWYRQILGQKVEFLVSFYNNEISEKSEIFDDQFSVERPDGSNFTLKIRSTKLEDSAMYFCASRNDQGSEQYFGPGTRLTVT.

The CDR3 nucleotides are TGTGCCAGCAGCCTGTACGGGACTACGCAGAACATTCAGTACTTC. It yields the protein CASSLYGTTQNIQYF. This sequence joins TRBV7-3 and TRBJ2-4, with 7 bases that match TRBD2. CDR1 SGHTA and CDR2 FQGTGA come from the germline V gene. The CDR3 spans 15 residues. V lost 5 bases and J lost 7; bases outside the gene matches: 11.

The CDR3 is CACSTLLWGYGANVLTF. The CDR3 DNA follows: TGTGCCTGCAGTACCCTGTTATGGGGCTATGGGGCCAACGTCCTGACTTTC. The chain employs TRBV19 and TRBJ2-6; TRBD1 is a possible D gene (5 bases). Germline CDR1 LNHDA, CDR2 SQIVND (reference sequence). CDR3 length: 17 amino acids. V lost 11 bases, J lost 3 bases, and 23 bases lay in between.

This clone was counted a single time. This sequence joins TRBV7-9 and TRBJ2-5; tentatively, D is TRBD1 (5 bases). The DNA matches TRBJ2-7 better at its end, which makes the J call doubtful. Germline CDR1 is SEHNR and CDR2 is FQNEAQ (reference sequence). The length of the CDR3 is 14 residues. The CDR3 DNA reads TGTGCCAGCAGCTTAGTTCAGGGCGCCTACGAGCAGTACTTC. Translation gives CASSLVQGAYEQYF.

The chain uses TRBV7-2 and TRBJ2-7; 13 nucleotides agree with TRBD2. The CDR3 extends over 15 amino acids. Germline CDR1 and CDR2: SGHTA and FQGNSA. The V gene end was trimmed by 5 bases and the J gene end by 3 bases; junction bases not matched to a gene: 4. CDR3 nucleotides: TGTGCCAGCAGCCCTCGACTAGCGGGGGGCTACGAGCAGTACTTC. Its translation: CASSPRLAGGYEQYF.

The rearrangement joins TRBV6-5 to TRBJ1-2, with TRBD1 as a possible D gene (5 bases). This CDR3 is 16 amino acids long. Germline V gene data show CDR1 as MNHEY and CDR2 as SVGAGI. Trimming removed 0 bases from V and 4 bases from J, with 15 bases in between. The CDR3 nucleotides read TGTGCCAGCAGTTACTCGAGGCTATTTGACAGCTATGGCTACACCTTC. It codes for CASSYSRLFDSYGYTF.

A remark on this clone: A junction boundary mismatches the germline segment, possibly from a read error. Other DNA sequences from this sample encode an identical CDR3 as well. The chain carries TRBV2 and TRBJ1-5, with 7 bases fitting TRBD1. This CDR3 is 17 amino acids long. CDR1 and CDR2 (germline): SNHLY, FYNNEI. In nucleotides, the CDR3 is TGTGCCAGCAGGGAAGACAGGGTCCGTCACACCGATCAGCCCCAGCATTTT. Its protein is CASREDRVRHTDQPQHF.

The CDR3 DNA reads as TGTGCCAGCAGCTTGGCAAATGAAAAACTGTTTTTT. Translation: CASSLANEKLFF. The rearrangement links TRBV5-4 to TRBJ1-4; D remains ambiguous. The CDR3 contains 12 residues. The V end was cut by 0 bases, the J end by 5 bases, with 2 bases between. CDR1 SGHNT and CDR2 YYREEE come from the germline V gene (reference sequence).

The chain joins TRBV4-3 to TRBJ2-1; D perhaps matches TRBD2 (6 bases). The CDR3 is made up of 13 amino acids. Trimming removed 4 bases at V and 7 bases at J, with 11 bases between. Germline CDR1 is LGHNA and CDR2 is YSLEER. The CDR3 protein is CASSLLSGNEQFF. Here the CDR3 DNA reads TGCGCCAGCAGCCTCCTCAGCGGGAATGAGCAGTTCTTC.

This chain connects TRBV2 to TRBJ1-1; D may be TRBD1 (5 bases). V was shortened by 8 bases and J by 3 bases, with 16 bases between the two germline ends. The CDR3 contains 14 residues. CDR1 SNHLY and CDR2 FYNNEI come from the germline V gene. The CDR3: CASQIRAADTEAFF. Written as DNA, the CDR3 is TGTGCCAGCCAGATCAGGGCCGCCGACACTGAAGCTTTCTTT.

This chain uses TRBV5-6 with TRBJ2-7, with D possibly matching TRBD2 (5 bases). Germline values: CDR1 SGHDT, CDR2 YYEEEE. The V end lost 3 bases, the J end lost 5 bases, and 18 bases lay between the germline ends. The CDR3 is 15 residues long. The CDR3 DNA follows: TGTGCCAGCAGCTCAACGGGATCTTTAGACGACGAGCAGTACTTC. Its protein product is CASSSTGSLDDEQYF.

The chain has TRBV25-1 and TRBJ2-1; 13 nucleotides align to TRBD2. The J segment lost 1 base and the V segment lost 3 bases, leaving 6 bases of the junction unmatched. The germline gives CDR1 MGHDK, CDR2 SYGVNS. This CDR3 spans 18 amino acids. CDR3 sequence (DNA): TGTGCCAGCAGTGACCCCGGACTAGCGGGGGAGTCCTACAATGAGCAGTTCTTC. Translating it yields CASSDPGLAGESYNEQFF.